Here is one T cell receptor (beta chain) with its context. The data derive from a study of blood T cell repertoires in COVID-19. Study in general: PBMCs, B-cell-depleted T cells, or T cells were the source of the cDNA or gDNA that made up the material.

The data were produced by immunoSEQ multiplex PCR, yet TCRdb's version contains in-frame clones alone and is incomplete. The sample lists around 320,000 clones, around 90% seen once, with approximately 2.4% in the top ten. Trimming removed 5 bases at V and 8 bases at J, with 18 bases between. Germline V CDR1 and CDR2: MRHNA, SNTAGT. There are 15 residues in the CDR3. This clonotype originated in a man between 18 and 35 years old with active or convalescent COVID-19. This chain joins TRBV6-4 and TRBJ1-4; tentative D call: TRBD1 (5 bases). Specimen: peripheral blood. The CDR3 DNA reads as TGTGCCAGCAGTCCAACAGCGGGGGGTGTGGAAAAACTGTTTTTT. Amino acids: CASSPTAGGVEKLFF.